This T cell receptor beta chain emerged from a study of shared clonotypes between healthy human individuals. Study-level results: Across a handful of donors, naive CD4 shared 5% to 5.5%, naive CD8 under 4%, memory CD4 roughly 2.1%, memory CD8 around 0.42%. Few donors limited the genetic and exposure-history diversity represented. Across subsets, estimated richness was generally greater for naive than for memory populations.

Method: immunoSEQ multiplex PCR; TCRdb's copy keeps in-frame clones and lacks some. The data show more than 2,000,000 clones, approximately 90% seen once. With regard to this clone: Its target is unknown.

Germline values: CDR1 SGHNT, CDR2 YYREEE (reference sequence). Trimming left V 1 base short and J 1 base short, with 11 bases between. CDR3 length: 16 amino acids. The chain joins TRBV5-4 to TRBJ2-2; unclear D gene. The receptor comes from a man between 18 and 29 years old in good health. Source material: naive CD4+ T cells sorted from blood. Subset in this sample: CD45RA+ positively selected. The DNA for the CDR3 is TGTGCCAGCAGCTTGAATCAGTTAGTGAACACCGGGGAGCTGTTTTTT. Translating it yields CASSLNQLVNTGELFF.